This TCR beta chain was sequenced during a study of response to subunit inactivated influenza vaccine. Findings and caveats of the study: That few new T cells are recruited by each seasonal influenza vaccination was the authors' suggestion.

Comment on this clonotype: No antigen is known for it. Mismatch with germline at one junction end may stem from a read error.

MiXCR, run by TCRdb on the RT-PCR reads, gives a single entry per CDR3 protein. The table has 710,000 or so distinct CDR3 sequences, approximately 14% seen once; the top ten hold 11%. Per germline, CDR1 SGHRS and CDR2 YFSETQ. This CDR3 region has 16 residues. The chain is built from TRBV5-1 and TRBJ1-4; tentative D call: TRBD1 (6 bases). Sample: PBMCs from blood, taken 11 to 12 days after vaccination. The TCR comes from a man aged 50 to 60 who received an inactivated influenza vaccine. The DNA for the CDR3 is TGCGCCATCAGCCATGGAGGTACAGGGTTTTACGAAAAACTGTTTTTT. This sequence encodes CAISHGGTGFYEKLFF.